The T cell receptor beta chain under discussion was sequenced for a study of CD8 T cells in ankylosing spondylitis. This CDR3 is built from 16 residues. Trimming took 0 bases from V and 0 from J, leaving 10 bases between them. Germline V lookup: CDR1 SGHRS, CDR2 YFSETQ. TCRdb re-analysed the 5' RACE reads in MiXCR, keeping a single row per CDR3 protein. The profile shows under 200,000 distinct CDR3 sequences, roughly 11% of them singletons. This receptor was identified in a male donor with ankylosing spondylitis or in good health (not recorded which). Sequenced: blood, either unsorted or a sorted T cell fraction (not recorded which). The rearrangement joins TRBV5-1 to TRBJ1-3; D is unresolved. CDR3 amino acids: CASSLVGGRSGNTIYF. The CDR3 nucleotides read TGCGCCAGCAGCTTGGTTGGAGGTCGCTCTGGAAACACCATATATTTT. The complete variable domain, with remaining parts taken from reference TRBV5-1 and TRBJ1-3, reads KAGVTQTPRYLIKTRGQQVTLSCSPISGHRSVSWYQQTPGQGLQFLFEYFSETQRNKGNFPGRFSGRQFSNSRSEMNVSTLELGDSALYLCASSLVGGRSGNTIYFGEGSWLTVV.